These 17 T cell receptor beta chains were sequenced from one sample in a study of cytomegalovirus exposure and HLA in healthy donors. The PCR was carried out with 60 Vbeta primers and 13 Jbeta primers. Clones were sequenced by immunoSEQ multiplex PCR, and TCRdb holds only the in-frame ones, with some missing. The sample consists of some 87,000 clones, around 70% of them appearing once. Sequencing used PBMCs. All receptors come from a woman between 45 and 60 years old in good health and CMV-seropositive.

DNA of the CDR3: TGTGCCTGGAATCAAAGACAGGGCTTTCAGGGCACTGAAGCTTTCTTT. This gives the protein CAWNQRQGFQGTEAFF. The gene calls are TRBV30 and TRBJ1-1; 7 positions agree with TRBD1. CDR3 length equals 16 residues. V shed 4 bases and J 4 bases; nucleotides not matched to a gene: 15. Germline CDR1 GTSNPN, CDR2 SVGIG (reference sequence).

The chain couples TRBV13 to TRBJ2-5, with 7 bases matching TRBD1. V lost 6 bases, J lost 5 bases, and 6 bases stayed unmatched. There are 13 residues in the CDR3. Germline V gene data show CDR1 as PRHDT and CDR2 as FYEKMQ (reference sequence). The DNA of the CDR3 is TGTGCCAGCAGGCCTCAGGGGGATGAGACCCAGTACTTC. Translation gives CASRPQGDETQYF.

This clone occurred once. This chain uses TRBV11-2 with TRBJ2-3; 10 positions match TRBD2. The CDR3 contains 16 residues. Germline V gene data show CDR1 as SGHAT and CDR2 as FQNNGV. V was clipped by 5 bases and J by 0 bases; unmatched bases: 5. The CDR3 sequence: CASSKSGRASTDTQYF. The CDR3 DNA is TGTGCCAGCAGCAAGAGCGGGAGGGCCAGCACAGATACGCAGTATTTT. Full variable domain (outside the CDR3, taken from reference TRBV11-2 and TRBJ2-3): EAGVAQSPRYKIIEKRQSVAFWCNPISGHATLYWYQQILGQGPKLLIQFQNNGVVDDSQLPKDRFSAERLKGVDSTLKIQPAKLEDSAVYLCASSKSGRASTDTQYFGPGTRLTVL.

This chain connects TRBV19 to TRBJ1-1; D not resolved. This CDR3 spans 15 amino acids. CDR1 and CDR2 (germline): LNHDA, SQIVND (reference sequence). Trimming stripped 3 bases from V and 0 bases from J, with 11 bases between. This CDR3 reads CASSMLARVNTEAFF. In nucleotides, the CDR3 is TGTGCCAGTAGTATGTTAGCACGGGTGAACACTGAAGCTTTCTTT.

CDR3 coding DNA: TGTGCCAGTAGTAATACAGGGACGTACGAGCAGTACTTC. Translated: CASSNTGTYEQYF. The gene calls are TRBV19 and TRBJ2-7; the D gene is possibly TRBD1 (6 bases). Germline-derived CDR1 and CDR2 are LNHDA and SQIVND (reference sequence). CDR3 length: 13 residues. Trimming took 4 bases from V and 4 from J, leaving 11 bases between them.

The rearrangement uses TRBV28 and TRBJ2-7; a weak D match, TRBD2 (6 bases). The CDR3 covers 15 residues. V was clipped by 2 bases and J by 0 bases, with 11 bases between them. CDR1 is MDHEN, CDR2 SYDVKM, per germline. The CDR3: CASSLVSGYSYEQYF. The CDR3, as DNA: TGTGCCAGCAGTTTAGTTAGCGGATACTCCTACGAGCAGTACTTC.

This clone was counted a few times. The CDR3 DNA follows: TGTGCCAGCACCGAGACAGGCGTCAATCAGCCCCAGCATTTT. It encodes CASTETGVNQPQHF. This chain joins TRBV2 and TRBJ1-5, with TRBD1 as a possible D gene (6 bases). The CDR3 length is 14 residues. The V and J ends lost 7 bases and 3 bases respectively, with 13 bases between them. CDR1 is SNHLY, CDR2 FYNNEI, per germline.

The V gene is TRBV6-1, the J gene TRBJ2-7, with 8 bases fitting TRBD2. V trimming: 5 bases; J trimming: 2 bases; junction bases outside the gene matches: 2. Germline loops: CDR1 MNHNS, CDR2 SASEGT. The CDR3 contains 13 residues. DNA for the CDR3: TGTGCCAGCAGTAGGCGGGAGGCCTACGAGCAGTACTTC. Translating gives CASSRREAYEQYF.

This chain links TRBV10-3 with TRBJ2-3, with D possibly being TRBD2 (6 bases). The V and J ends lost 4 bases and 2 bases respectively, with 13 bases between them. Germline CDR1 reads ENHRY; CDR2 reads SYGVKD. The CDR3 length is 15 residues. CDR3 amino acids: CAISGMGGHTDTQYF. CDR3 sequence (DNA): TGTGCCATCAGTGGCATGGGGGGTCACACAGATACGCAGTATTTT.

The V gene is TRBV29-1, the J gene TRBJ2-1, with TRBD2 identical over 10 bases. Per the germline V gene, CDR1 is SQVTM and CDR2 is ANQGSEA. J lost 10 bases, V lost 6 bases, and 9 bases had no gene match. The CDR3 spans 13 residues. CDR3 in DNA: TGCAGCGTGCTACCACTAGCGGGGACGGAGCAGTTCTTC. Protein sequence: CSVLPLAGTEQFF.

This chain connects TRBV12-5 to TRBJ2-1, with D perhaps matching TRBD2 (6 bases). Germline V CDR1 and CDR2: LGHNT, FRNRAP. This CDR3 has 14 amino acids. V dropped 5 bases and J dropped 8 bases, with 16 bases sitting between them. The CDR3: CASGLSGLPYEQFF. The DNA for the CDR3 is TGTGCTAGTGGTCTTAGCGGTCTGCCATATGAGCAGTTCTTC.

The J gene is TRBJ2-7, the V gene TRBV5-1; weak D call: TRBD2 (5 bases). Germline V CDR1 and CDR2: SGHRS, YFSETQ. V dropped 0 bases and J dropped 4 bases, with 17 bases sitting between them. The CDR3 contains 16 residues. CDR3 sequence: CASSLGPREPPYEQYF. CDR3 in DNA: TGCGCCAGCAGCTTGGGTCCCCGGGAACCTCCGTACGAGCAGTACTTC. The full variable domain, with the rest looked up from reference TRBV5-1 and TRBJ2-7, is KAGVTQTPRYLIKTRGQQVTLSCSPISGHRSVSWYQQTPGQGLQFLFEYFSETQRNKGNFPGRFSGRQFSNSRSEMNVSTLELGDSALYLCASSLGPREPPYEQYFGPGTRLTVT.

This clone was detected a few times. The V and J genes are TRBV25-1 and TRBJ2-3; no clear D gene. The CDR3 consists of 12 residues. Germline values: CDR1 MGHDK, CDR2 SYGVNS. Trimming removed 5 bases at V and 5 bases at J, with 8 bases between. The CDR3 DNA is TGTGCCAGCAGTCCCCTAGGAGATACGCAGTATTTT. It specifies CASSPLGDTQYF.

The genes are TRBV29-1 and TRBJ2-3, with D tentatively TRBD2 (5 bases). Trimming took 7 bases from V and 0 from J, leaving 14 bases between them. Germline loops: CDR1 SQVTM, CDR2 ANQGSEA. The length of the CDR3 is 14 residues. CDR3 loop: CSARSGASTDTQYF. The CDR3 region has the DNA TGCAGCGCGCGCAGCGGAGCTAGCACAGATACGCAGTATTTT.

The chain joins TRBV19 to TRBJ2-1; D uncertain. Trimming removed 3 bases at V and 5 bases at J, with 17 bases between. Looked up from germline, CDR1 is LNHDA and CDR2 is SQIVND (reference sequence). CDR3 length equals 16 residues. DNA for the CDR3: TGTGCCAGTAGTATCGTGTTCGTGAGACGGGACAATGAGCAGTTCTTC. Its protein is CASSIVFVRRDNEQFF.

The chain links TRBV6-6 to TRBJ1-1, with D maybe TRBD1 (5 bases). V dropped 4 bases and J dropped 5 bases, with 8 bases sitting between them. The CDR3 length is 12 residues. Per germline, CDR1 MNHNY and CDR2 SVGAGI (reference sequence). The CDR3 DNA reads TGTGCCAGCAGTTCCCGGGGGACTGAAGCTTTCTTT. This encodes CASSSRGTEAFF.

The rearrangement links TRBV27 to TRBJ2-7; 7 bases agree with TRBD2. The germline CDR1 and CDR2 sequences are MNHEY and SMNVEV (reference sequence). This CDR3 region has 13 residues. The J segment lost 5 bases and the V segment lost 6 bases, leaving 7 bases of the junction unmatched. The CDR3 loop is CASSLGGGNEQYF. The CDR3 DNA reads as TGTGCCAGCAGCCTGGGGGGGGGAAACGAGCAGTACTTC.